A selection of T cell receptor beta chains follows, all from one sample in a study of blood T cell repertoires in COVID-19. This table comes from immunoSEQ multiplex PCR, and its TCRdb copy is limited to in-frame clones, with some not included. The sample includes 400,000 or so clones, less than 95% of them seen just once. The sample comprised PBMCs or T cells enriched from blood (not recorded which). These receptors all come from a man aged 18 to 29 who had recovered from COVID-19. CDR3s leave out the opening cysteine and the closing phenylalanine or tryptophan.

TRBV28 ASSFTAALVGNTIY
TRBV5-4 ASSKRGAAYGYT
TRBV21-1 ASSKADRGPNTEAF
TRBV14 ASSQKPSYRAF
TRBV7-2 ASSLSGLAEQY
TRBV27 ASSTSSNTEAF
TRBV2 ASSKSGIPGNEQF
TRBV7-2 ASSPWAGAETQY
TRBV10-2 ASRPPGQQETQY
TRBV9 ASSVAGGELF
TRBV5-1 ASSLSIRNEQF
TRBV29-1 SAGEEKLF
TRBV10-3 ATLPAGRAEAF
TRBV5-4 ASSFRSGRAHEQY